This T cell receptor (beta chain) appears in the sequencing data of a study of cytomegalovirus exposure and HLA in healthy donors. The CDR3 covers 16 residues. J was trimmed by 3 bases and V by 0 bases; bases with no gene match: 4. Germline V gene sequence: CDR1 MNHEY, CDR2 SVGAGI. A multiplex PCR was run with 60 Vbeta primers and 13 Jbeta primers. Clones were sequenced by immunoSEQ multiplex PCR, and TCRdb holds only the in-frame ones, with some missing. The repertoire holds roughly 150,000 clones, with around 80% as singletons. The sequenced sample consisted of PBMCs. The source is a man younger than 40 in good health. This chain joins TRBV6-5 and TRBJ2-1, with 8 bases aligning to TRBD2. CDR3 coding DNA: TGTGCCAGCAGTTACTCGTACGGGAGGGTCTACAATGAGCAGTTCTTC. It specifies CASSYSYGRVYNEQFF.